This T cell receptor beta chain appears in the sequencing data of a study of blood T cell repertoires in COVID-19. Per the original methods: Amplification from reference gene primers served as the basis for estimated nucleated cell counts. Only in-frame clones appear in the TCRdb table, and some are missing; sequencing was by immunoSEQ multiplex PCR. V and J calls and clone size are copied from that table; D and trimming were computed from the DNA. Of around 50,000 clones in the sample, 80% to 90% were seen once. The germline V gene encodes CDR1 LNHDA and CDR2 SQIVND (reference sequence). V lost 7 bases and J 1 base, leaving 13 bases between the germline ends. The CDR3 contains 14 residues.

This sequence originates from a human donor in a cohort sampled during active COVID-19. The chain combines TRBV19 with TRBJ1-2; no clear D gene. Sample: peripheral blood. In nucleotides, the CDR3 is TGTGCCAGTATGAAAAGCTTATTTAACTATGGCTACACCTTC. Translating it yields CASMKSLFNYGYTF.